This T cell receptor (beta chain) was sequenced for a study of graft-versus-host responses after intestinal transplantation. The germline gives CDR1 MGHRA, CDR2 YSYEKL. J was trimmed by 0 bases and V by 3 bases; bases with no gene match: 4. The CDR3 length is 18 residues. A word on this clone: Its specificity is unknown.

Whole-study results and caveats: Within the allografts of patients who had graft-donor T cell macrochimerism, graft-versus-host to host-versus-graft clonal ratios were high. Early declines in HvG clones that occurred post-transplant were associated with peak circulating GvH clone levels.

Assay used: immunoSEQ multiplex PCR; TCRdb lists only in-frame clones, some missing. The repertoire holds around 39,000 clones, with approximately 95% as singletons. The sequencing here drew on PBMCs, taken around 720 days after intestinal transplantation. The clonotype was recovered from a human patient who received an intestinal transplant, so some T cells may come from the graft donor. The chain employs TRBV4-1 and TRBJ2-2, with 13 bases matching TRBD2. DNA for the CDR3: TGCGCCAGCAGCCACCCCGGGACTAGCGGGACGAACACCGGGGAGCTGTTTTTT. Its protein product is CASSHPGTSGTNTGELFF.